This T cell receptor (beta chain) was retrieved from a study of post-analysis software for immune sequencing data. Study-level points and caveats: When patients were compared with controls, a handful of TRBV segments were more frequent, TRBV5-6, TRBV5-1 and TRBV20-1 among them.

The CDR3 runs 12 residues. From germline, CDR1 is ENHRY and CDR2 SYGVKD. The germline V and J ends were trimmed by 5 bases and 6 bases, with 11 bases remaining between them. This clonotype turned up a few times. Its specificity is unknown. Incorporated into the TCR beta cDNA libraries were unique molecular identifiers, which served to reduce PCR and sequencing biases. TCRdb analysed the PCR reads with MiXCR anew, one entry per CDR3 protein. The data contain about 680,000 distinct CDR3 sequences, 55% to 60% of them seen just once; the ten biggest clones take up about 11%. The receptor comes from a girl aged 2 to 9 with multiple sclerosis. This chain joins TRBV10-3 and TRBJ2-7; maybe TRBD1 (6 bases). Sample: blood. CDR3 DNA sequence: TGTGCCATCAGTCCAACAGGGAGCGAGCAGTACTTC. Translated: CAISPTGSEQYF.